These 26 T cell receptor beta chains share one sample of origin, sequenced in a study of T cell repertoires in cytomegalovirus infection. TCRdb analysed the reads with MiXCR anew, one entry per CDR3 protein. The top ten hold roughly a fifth of the sample, which has some 270,000 distinct CDR3 sequences, 20% to 25% seen once. The antigens of these receptors remain unknown. The sample consisted of cultured PBMCs, taken from culture after CMV antigen stimulation. Receptors were obtained from a human donor in good health (CMV status not recorded). Some clones in this sample may be carry-over from other donors' samples.

The V gene is TRBV6-2 or TRBV6-3, the J gene TRBJ2-7; 10 bases are a match to TRBD2. The CDR3 is 13 residues long. V shed 5 bases, J shed 5 bases, and the junction held 3 bases outside the gene matches. The germline V gene encodes CDR1 MNHEY and CDR2 SVGEGT. The CDR3 region is CASSPLAGDEQYF. CDR3 DNA sequence: TGTGCCAGCAGTCCTCTAGCGGGAGACGAGCAGTACTTC.

The chain carries TRBV5-1 and TRBJ1-5; weak D call: TRBD1 (5 bases). Germline V gene sequence: CDR1 SGHRS, CDR2 YFSETQ. The germline V and J ends were trimmed by 2 bases and 6 bases, with 15 bases remaining between them. This CDR3 comprises 15 residues. CDR3 sequence: CASSLGSGTGQPQHF. In DNA form, the CDR3 reads TGCGCCAGCAGCTTAGGATCAGGGACGGGTCAGCCCCAGCATTTT.

This clonotype was counted between two and nine times. The chain employs TRBV27 and TRBJ2-5; TRBD1 agrees at 8 bases. The CDR3 extends over 14 amino acids. V lost 6 bases and J lost 7; bases outside the gene matches: 10. Germline V gene data show CDR1 as MNHEY and CDR2 as SMNVEV (reference sequence). The CDR3 loop reads CASSPDRALGTQYF. Here the CDR3 DNA reads TGTGCCAGCAGCCCGGACAGGGCCCTTGGGACCCAGTACTTC.

This clonotype has just a few counts. The chain recombines TRBV10-3 with TRBJ1-5, with TRBD1 matching 9 bases. The CDR3 runs to 16 residues. Germline values: CDR1 ENHRY, CDR2 SYGVKD. Unmatched junction bases numbered 6, after V lost 6 bases and J lost 0 bases. Here the CDR3 DNA reads TGTGCCATCAGCCGGGACAGGGCTTATAGCAATCAGCCCCAGCATTTT. Its protein product is CAISRDRAYSNQPQHF.

The chain couples TRBV6-2 or TRBV6-3 to TRBJ2-1; TRBD2 is a possible D gene (6 bases). V was cut by 2 bases and J by 2 bases, with 19 bases left in between. CDR1 and CDR2 (germline): MNHEY, SVGEGT. The CDR3 consists of 18 residues. Here the CDR3 DNA reads TGTGCCAGCAGTTACCGGTTTGGGGGAGGCACAACCTACAATGAGCAGTTCTTC. It specifies CASSYRFGGGTTYNEQFF.

This clonotype has just a few counts. The CDR3 loop is CASSLTIVGHNEQFF. Written as DNA, the CDR3 is TGTGCCAGCAGTTTGACAATCGTGGGGCACAATGAGCAGTTCTTC. The chain joins TRBV28 to TRBJ2-1; a possible D gene is TRBD1 (5 bases). The CDR3 spans 15 residues. Trimming left V 3 bases short and J 5 bases short, with 14 bases between. Per germline, CDR1 MDHEN and CDR2 SYDVKM.

In its sample, this clonotype was seen a few times. The rearrangement links TRBV28 to TRBJ1-2; D unclear. This CDR3 region has 17 residues. Germline V gives CDR1 MDHEN, CDR2 SYDVKM. Trimming shortened V by 0 bases and J by 2 bases, and 16 bases separated the two germline ends. CDR3 in amino acids: CASSLWGGRGANYGYTF. Here the CDR3 DNA reads TGTGCCAGCAGTTTATGGGGTGGACGGGGTGCGAACTATGGCTACACCTTC.

Only a few counts were recorded for this clonotype. The V gene is TRBV9, the J gene TRBJ1-1; 8 nucleotides align to TRBD1. Germline V CDR1 and CDR2: SGDLS, YYNGEE. This CDR3 spans 13 amino acids. J was trimmed by 5 bases and V by 3 bases; bases with no gene match: 3. For the CDR3, the DNA is TGTGCCAGCAGCGCTCAGGGGGCAACTGAAGCTTTCTTT. It translates to CASSAQGATEAFF. Drawing the rest from reference TRBV9 and TRBJ1-1, the complete variable domain is DSGVTQTPKHLITATGQRVTLRCSPRSGDLSVYWYQQSLDQGLQFLIQYYNGEERAKGNILERFSAQQFPDLHSELNLSSLELGDSALYFCASSAQGATEAFFGQGTRLTVV.

This clonotype showed up just a few times. The rearrangement joins TRBV20-1 to TRBJ2-2, with D tentatively TRBD2 (6 bases). The V gene lost 6 bases and the J gene lost 1 base, with 15 bases spanning the gap. This CDR3 is 15 amino acids long. In germline, CDR1 is DFQATT, CDR2 SNEGSKA (reference sequence). The CDR3 DNA reads TGCAGTGCACAAGAGGGGAGGATGAACACCGGGGAGCTGTTTTTT. Encoded protein: CSAQEGRMNTGELFF.

This clonotype showed up just a few times. The chain combines TRBV19 with TRBJ2-2; 9 nucleotides match TRBD2. CDR1 is LNHDA, CDR2 SQIVND, per germline (reference sequence). The CDR3 totals 14 residues. V lost 5 bases, J lost 6 bases, and 4 bases stayed unmatched. CDR3 residues: CASSQGGRAGELFF. The CDR3 DNA sequence: TGTGCCAGTAGTCAGGGCGGGAGGGCCGGGGAGCTGTTTTTT.

In its sample, this clonotype was seen many times. The V and J genes are TRBV7-2 and TRBJ1-1; D not resolved. The CDR3 extends over 14 amino acids. V lost 4 bases, J lost 4 bases, and 13 bases lay in between. The germline CDR1 and CDR2 sequences are SGHTA and FQGNSA. The CDR3 DNA sequence: TGTGCCAGCAGCTCCCGTTCCGGGCCCACTGAAGCTTTCTTT. Its protein product is CASSSRSGPTEAFF.

The genes are TRBV19 and TRBJ1-5, with D unclear. Germline V gives CDR1 LNHDA, CDR2 SQIVND (reference sequence). Trimming took 9 bases from V and 5 from J, leaving 14 bases between them. The CDR3 length is 13 residues. CDR3 in amino acids: CASRSTGDQPQHF. The DNA of the CDR3 is TGTGCCAGCAGAAGTACCGGTGATCAGCCCCAGCATTTT. The full variable domain, in which reference TRBV19 and TRBJ1-5 provide the parts outside the CDR3, is DGGITQSPKYLFRKEGQNVTLSCEQNLNHDAMYWYRQDPGQGLRLIYYSQIVNDFQKGDIAEGYSVSREKKESFPLTVTSAQKNPTAFYLCASRSTGDQPQHFGDGTRLSIL.

CDR3 amino acids: CSALSGRAGDTQYF. CDR3 DNA: TGCAGTGCTCTTAGCGGGAGGGCAGGAGATACGCAGTATTTT. This chain joins TRBV20-1 and TRBJ2-3, with TRBD2 matching 11 bases. The CDR3 covers 14 residues. Germline assignment: CDR1 DFQATT and CDR2 SNEGSKA (reference sequence). The V segment lost 5 bases and the J segment 5 bases; nucleotides outside the gene matches: 6.

This clonotype has a count of ten or more. The CDR3 region has the DNA TGTGCCAGCAGTTACTCGCCGACAGAAGTACCCTACGAGCAGTACTTC. This translates into CASSYSPTEVPYEQYF. The rearrangement uses TRBV6-2 or TRBV6-3 and TRBJ2-7; D perhaps matches TRBD1 (5 bases). The CDR3 has 16 amino acids. Germline CDR1 MNHEY, CDR2 SVGEGT. V lost 0 bases to trimming and J lost 2 bases, with 14 bases between them.

This clonotype was recorded many times. V gene TRBV7-8 combines with J gene TRBJ2-3, with 12 bases that match TRBD2. Germline CDR1 is SGHVS and CDR2 is FQNEAQ. This CDR3 comprises 17 residues. The V and J ends lost 0 bases and 3 bases, in that order; junction bases with no gene match: 4. The CDR3, as DNA: TGTGCCAGCAGCTTAGCCCGACTAGCGGGAGATACAGATACGCAGTATTTT. The encoded protein is CASSLARLAGDTDTQYF. The complete variable domain, with remaining parts taken from reference TRBV7-8 and TRBJ2-3, reads GAGVSQSPRYKVAKRGQDVALRCDPISGHVSLFWYQQALGQGPEFLTYFQNEAQLDKSGLPSDRFFAERPEGSVSTLKIQRTQQEDSAVYLCASSLARLAGDTDTQYFGPGTRLTVL.

This clonotype turned up a few times. The V gene is TRBV29-1, the J gene TRBJ2-3, with TRBD1 matching over 7 bases. The V gene end was trimmed by 5 bases and the J gene end by 3 bases; junction bases not matched to a gene: 11. Germline V gene data show CDR1 as SQVTM and CDR2 as ANQGSEA. CDR3 length equals 15 residues. The CDR3 spells CSVPRTTGMTDTQYF. The CDR3 DNA reads as TGCAGCGTTCCCCGAACGACAGGGATGACAGATACGCAGTATTTT.

This chain uses TRBV29-1 with TRBJ2-3; no clear D gene. The CDR3 extends over 15 amino acids. V lost 5 bases, J lost 4 bases, and 19 bases lay in between. The germline V gene encodes CDR1 SQVTM and CDR2 ANQGSEA. Here the CDR3 DNA reads TGCAGCGTTTCCTCCGATGGCCATGGTGCAGATACGCAGTATTTT. Its translation: CSVSSDGHGADTQYF.

The chain joins TRBV7-9 to TRBJ1-4; D remains ambiguous. The germline CDR1 and CDR2 sequences are SEHNR and FQNEAQ (reference sequence). The CDR3 has 13 residues. The V end lost 5 bases, the J end lost 6 bases, and 10 bases lay between the germline ends. DNA for the CDR3: TGTGCCAGCAGCGTTGAGAATGATGAAAAACTGTTTTTT. Translating gives CASSVENDEKLFF.

The chain employs TRBV6-2 or TRBV6-3 and TRBJ1-1, with D perhaps matching TRBD1 (6 bases). The CDR3 runs to 14 residues. Between the trimmed V and J ends, which lost 5 bases and 1 base, there was a span of 11 bases. Germline lookup yields CDR1 MNHEY and CDR2 SVGEGT. The CDR3 here is CASSRTDRNTEAFF. The CDR3 nucleotides are TGTGCCAGCAGTCGAACGGACAGGAACACTGAAGCTTTCTTT.

This clonotype turned up a few times. The chain links TRBV11-2 to TRBJ2-1, with TRBD2 matching over 13 bases. In germline, CDR1 is SGHAT, CDR2 FQNNGV. After removal of 2 bases from V and 6 bases from J, the junction contained 1 base not matched to a gene. This CDR3 spans 15 amino acids. The CDR3 sequence: CASSLRLAGGNEQFF. In DNA form, the CDR3 reads TGTGCCAGCAGCTTAAGACTAGCGGGAGGCAATGAGCAGTTCTTC.

Points on this clonotype: This may come from a read error, since a much larger clone is one base off. The rearrangement links TRBV6-1 to TRBJ1-1; D might be TRBD1 (6 bases). Germline values: CDR1 MNHNS, CDR2 SASEGT. The CDR3 is 14 residues long. Trimming took off 7 bases at V and 4 bases at J, with 16 bases between the two ends. The CDR3 region is CASNYQQGSTEAFF. The DNA for the CDR3 is TGTGCCAGCAACTATCAACAGGGATCCACTGAAGCTTTCTTT.

At least ten counts were recorded for this clonotype. The chain links TRBV7-6 to TRBJ2-3, with 7 nucleotides matching TRBD2. CDR1 is SGHVS, CDR2 FNYEAQ, per germline. The CDR3 has 16 amino acids. J gave up 0 bases and V 1 base, and 4 bases lay outside the gene matches. DNA of the CDR3: TGTGCCAGCAGCTTAGGTGGTAGCGGGAGCACAGATACGCAGTATTTT. Protein sequence: CASSLGGSGSTDTQYF.

The sample holds many counts of this clonotype. The V call is TRBV12-3 or TRBV12-4, the J call TRBJ2-3; 9 nucleotides line up with TRBD1. CDR3 size: 14 residues. The trim removed 8 bases at V and 4 bases at J, leaving 7 bases unmatched. In DNA, the CDR3 is TGTGCCAGCGGCAGGGGACAGGGAGCAGATACGCAGTATTTT. As protein: CASGRGQGADTQYF.

This clonotype was seen a handful of times. The rearrangement uses TRBV14 and TRBJ2-2, with D maybe TRBD2 (5 bases). Deletions cut 0 bases from V and 6 bases from J, with 17 bases between. The germline V gene encodes CDR1 SGHDN and CDR2 FVKESK. This CDR3 has 17 residues. The CDR3 DNA is TGTGCCAGCAGCCAAGATCGGCGGGCCCCCAGCCCCGGGGAGCTGTTTTTT. Protein product: CASSQDRRAPSPGELFF. The whole variable domain, remainder taken from reference TRBV14 and TRBJ2-2, is EAGVTQFPSHSVIEKGQTVTLRCDPISGHDNLYWYRRVMGKEIKFLLHFVKESKQDESGMPNNRFLAERTGGTYSTLKVQPAELEDSGVYFCASSQDRRAPSPGELFFGEGSRLTVL.

This clonotype has a handful of counts. The J gene is TRBJ2-1, the V gene TRBV19; D possibly corresponds to TRBD1 (6 bases). The CDR3 has 19 amino acids. Looked up from germline, CDR1 is LNHDA and CDR2 is SQIVND (reference sequence). V was pared by 6 bases and J by 2 bases, with 26 bases between. The CDR3 sequence: CASSQKGDTGARPYNEQFF. The CDR3 DNA reads TGTGCCAGTAGCCAGAAAGGGGACACCGGAGCCCGTCCCTACAATGAGCAGTTCTTC. Full variable domain (remainder filled in from reference TRBV19 and TRBJ2-1): DGGITQSPKYLFRKEGQNVTLSCEQNLNHDAMYWYRQDPGQGLRLIYYSQIVNDFQKGDIAEGYSVSREKKESFPLTVTSAQKNPTAFYLCASSQKGDTGARPYNEQFFGPGTRLTVL.

This chain joins TRBV27 and TRBJ2-3, with a possible D match to TRBD2 (6 bases). V gave up 1 base and J gave up 3 bases, with 11 bases separating them. The CDR3 loop spans 15 amino acids. Germline CDR1 MNHEY, CDR2 SMNVEV (reference sequence). This CDR3 reads CASSLWRGLTDTQYF. The CDR3 DNA reads as TGTGCCAGCAGTTTATGGCGGGGTTTAACAGATACGCAGTATTTT.